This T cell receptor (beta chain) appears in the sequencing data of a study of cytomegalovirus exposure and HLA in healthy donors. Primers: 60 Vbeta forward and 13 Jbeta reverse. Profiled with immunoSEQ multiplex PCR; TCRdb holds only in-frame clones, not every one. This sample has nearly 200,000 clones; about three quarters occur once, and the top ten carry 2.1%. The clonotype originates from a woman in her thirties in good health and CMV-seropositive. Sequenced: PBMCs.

Here the CDR3 reads CASSRGGEQFF. The CDR3 bases are TGTGCCAGCAGCAGAGGGGGTGAGCAGTTCTTC. V usage is TRBV7-9 and J usage is TRBJ2-1, with D perhaps TRBD1 (6 bases). The CDR3 loop spans 11 amino acids. V gave up 5 bases and J gave up 9 bases, with 8 bases separating them. Germline CDR1 is SEHNR and CDR2 is FQNEAQ (reference sequence).